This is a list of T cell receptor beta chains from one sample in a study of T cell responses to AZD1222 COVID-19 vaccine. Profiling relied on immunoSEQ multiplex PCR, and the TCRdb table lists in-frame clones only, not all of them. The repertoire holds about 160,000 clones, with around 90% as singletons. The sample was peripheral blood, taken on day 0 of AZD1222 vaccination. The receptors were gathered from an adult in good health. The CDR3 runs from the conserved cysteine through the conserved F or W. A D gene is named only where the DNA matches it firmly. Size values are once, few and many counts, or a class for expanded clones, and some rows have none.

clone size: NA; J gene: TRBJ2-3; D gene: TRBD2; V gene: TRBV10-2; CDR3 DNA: TGCGCCAGCGGGGAGACTAGCGGAATAACAGATACGCAGTATTTT; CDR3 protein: CASGETSGITDTQYF
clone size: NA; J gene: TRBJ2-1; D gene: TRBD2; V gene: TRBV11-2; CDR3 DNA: TGTGCCAGCAGCTTAGATAGCGGGGGTAACAATGAGCAGTTCTTC; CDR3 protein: CASSLDSGGNNEQFF
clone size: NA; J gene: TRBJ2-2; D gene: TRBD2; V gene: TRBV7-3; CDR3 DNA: TGTGCCAGCAGCTTAAAGGGGAGGGGTCAATCGAACACCGGGGAGCTGTTTTTT; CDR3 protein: CASSLKGRGQSNTGELFF
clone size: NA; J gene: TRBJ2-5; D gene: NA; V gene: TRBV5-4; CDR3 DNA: TGTGCCAGCAGCTCCACCGCACGGGGGGCAGAGACCCAGTACTTC; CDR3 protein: CASSSTARGAETQYF
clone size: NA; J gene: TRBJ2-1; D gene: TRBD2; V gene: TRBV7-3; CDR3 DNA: TGTGCCAGCAGCCCCGGGACTAGCGGGTACAATGAGCAGTTCTTC; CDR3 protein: CASSPGTSGYNEQFF
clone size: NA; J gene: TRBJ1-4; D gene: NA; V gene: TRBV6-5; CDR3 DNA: TGTGCCAGCAGTTACGGAGGGATTAATGAAAAACTGTTTTTT; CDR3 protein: CASSYGGINEKLFF
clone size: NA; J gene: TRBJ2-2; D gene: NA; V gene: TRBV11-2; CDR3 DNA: TGTGCCAGCAGCTTACTCACCGGGGAGCTGTTTTTT; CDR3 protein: CASSLLTGELFF
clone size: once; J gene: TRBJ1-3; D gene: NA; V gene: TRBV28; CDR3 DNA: TGTGCCAGCAGTGCCCTCACCTCTGGAAACACCATATATTTT; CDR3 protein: CASSALTSGNTIYF
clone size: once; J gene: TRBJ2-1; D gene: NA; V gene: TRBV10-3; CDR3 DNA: TGTGCCACCTCGTCAACTAGCTCTGAGCAGTTCTTC; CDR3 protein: CATSSTSSEQFF
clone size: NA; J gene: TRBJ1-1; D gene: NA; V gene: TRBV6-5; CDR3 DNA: TGTGCCAGCAGAAAGAACACTGAAGCTTTCTTT; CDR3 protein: CASRKNTEAFF
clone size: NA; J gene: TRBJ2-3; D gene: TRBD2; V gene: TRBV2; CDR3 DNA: TGTGCCAGCAAGCAGGGAGGGAGCACAGATACGCAGTATTTT; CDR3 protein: CASKQGGSTDTQYF
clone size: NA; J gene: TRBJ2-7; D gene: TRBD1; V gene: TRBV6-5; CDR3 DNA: TGTGCCAGCAGTTTGCAGCTGGACAGGCCTGGGGAGCAGTACTTC; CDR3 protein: CASSLQLDRPGEQYF
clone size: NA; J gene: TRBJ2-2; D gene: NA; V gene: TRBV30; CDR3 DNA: TGTGCCTGGAGGGCAGAGATTAACACCGGGGAGCTGTTTTTT; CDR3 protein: CAWRAEINTGELFF
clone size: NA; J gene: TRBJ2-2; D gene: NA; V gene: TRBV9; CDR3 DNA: TGTGCCAGCAGCGGGCCCTACGAAATTGCCGGGGAGCTGTTTTTT; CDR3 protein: CASSGPYEIAGELFF
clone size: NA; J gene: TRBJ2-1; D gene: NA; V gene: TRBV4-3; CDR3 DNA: TGCGCCAGCAGCCAAGAGGAAACTTACAGCTCCTACAATGAGCAGTTCTTC; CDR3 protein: CASSQEETYSSYNEQFF
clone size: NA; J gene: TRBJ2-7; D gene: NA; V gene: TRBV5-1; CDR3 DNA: TGCGCCAGCAGCTTATCGACCTACGAGCAGTACTTC; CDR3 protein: CASSLSTYEQYF
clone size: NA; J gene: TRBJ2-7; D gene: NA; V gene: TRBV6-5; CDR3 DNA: TGTGCCAGTAAATATCGGACACTCTCCTACGAGCAGTACTTC; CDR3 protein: CASKYRTLSYEQYF
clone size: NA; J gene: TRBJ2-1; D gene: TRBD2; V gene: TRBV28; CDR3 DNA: TGTGCCAGCACCCAAGGGACTAGCGGAGAGTTCTTC; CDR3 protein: CASTQGTSGEFF
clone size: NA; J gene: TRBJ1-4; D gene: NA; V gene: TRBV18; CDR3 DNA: TGTGCCAGCTCACCGGTTCCGTTGTGGCAGGGTAAATCCGCTAATGAAAAACTGTTTTTT; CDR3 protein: CASSPVPLWQGKSANEKLFF
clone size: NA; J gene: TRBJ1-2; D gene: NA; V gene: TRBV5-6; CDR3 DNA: TGTGCCAGCAGCTTGGTCGGAGCGACCTCCTATGGCTACACCTTC; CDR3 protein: CASSLVGATSYGYTF
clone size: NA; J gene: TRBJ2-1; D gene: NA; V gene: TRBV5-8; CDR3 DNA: TGTGCCAGCAGCTTGGGACGGTCCTACAATGAGCAGTTCTTC; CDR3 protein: CASSLGRSYNEQFF